This entry lists 24 T cell receptor beta chains sequenced from one sample in a study of T cell changes during pregnancy in multiple sclerosis. Some clones are missing from TCRdb's copy, which holds only in-frame ones; the method was immunoSEQ multiplex PCR. The sample lists about 73,000 clones, about 90% seen once, with more than 8% in the top ten. Sequenced here: peripheral blood, sampled after pregnancy. These receptors originate from a female donor in good health, enrolled as a control in a pregnancy study.

A few counts support this clone. The chain couples TRBV29-1 to TRBJ1-1; 9 nucleotides line up with TRBD1. The CDR3 contains 12 residues. V shed 7 bases and J 3 bases; nucleotides not matched to a gene: 3. CDR1 SQVTM and CDR2 ANQGSEA come from the germline V gene. CDR3 bases: TGCAGCGAGGACAGGGGCTACACTGAAGCTTTCTTT. Protein: CSEDRGYTEAFF.

This chain connects TRBV7-8 to TRBJ2-6; no clear D gene. Trimming left V 3 bases short and J 0 bases short, with 6 bases between. Germline V gives CDR1 SGHVS, CDR2 FQNEAQ. The length of the CDR3 is 15 residues. Here the CDR3 reads CASSFSLSGANVLTF. CDR3 bases: TGTGCCAGCAGCTTTTCCCTCTCTGGGGCCAACGTCCTGACTTTC.

Only a few counts were recorded for this clone. V usage is TRBV30 and J usage is TRBJ2-1; weak D call: TRBD2 (5 bases). The V and J ends lost 0 bases and 7 bases respectively, with 19 bases between them. This CDR3 spans 16 amino acids. Germline V gene sequence: CDR1 GTSNPN, CDR2 SVGIG (reference sequence). CDR3 coding DNA: TGTGCCTGGAGTGTAACCCACCCTGTAACGGGGAATGAGCAGTTCTTC. Protein product: CAWSVTHPVTGNEQFF.

The chain links TRBV25-1 to TRBJ2-1; TRBD1 agrees at 8 bases. Germline CDR1 and CDR2: MGHDK and SYGVNS. V was pared by 8 bases and J by 7 bases, with 10 bases of the junction left unmatched. The CDR3 runs to 14 residues. CDR3 amino acids: CASLGGRGLNEQFF. The CDR3 region has the DNA TGTGCCAGCCTTGGGGGCAGGGGGCTTAATGAGCAGTTCTTC.

The rearrangement links TRBV10-3 to TRBJ1-4; 7 bases map to TRBD1. V shed 4 bases and J 6 bases; nucleotides not matched to a gene: 8. This CDR3 is built from 15 residues. Germline V gene lookup returns CDR1 ENHRY and CDR2 SYGVKD. CDR3 sequence reads: CAISVSTGLDEKLFF. The CDR3 nucleotides are TGTGCCATCAGTGTCTCGACAGGGTTGGATGAAAAACTGTTTTTT.

CDR3 sequence reads: CASSEGLAQFF. CDR3 sequence (DNA): TGTGCCAGCAGTGAGGGACTTGCGCAGTTCTTC. The chain carries TRBV2 and TRBJ2-1; tentative D call: TRBD2 (6 bases). V lost 3 bases and J lost 12, with 9 bases in between. Germline V gene data show CDR1 as SNHLY and CDR2 as FYNNEI. CDR3 length: 11 amino acids.

This clone was seen a single time. The chain links TRBV27 to TRBJ1-2; no clear D gene. This CDR3 region has 14 residues. CDR1 and CDR2 (germline): MNHEY, SMNVEV (reference sequence). The ends were cut back, 3 bases at V and 0 bases at J, with 8 bases in the middle. CDR3 amino acids: CASSLGGPNYGYTF. CDR3 coding DNA: TGTGCCAGCAGTTTGGGAGGTCCTAACTATGGCTACACCTTC.

This chain links TRBV7-2 with TRBJ1-3, with 8 nucleotides matching TRBD1. Germline lookup yields CDR1 SGHTA and CDR2 FQGNSA. V dropped 1 base and J dropped 5; count of bases not matched to a gene: 7. This CDR3 has 16 amino acids. CDR3 nucleotides: TGTGCCAGCAGCTTAGTTACGGGGGACAGGAGAAACACCATATATTTT. Encoded protein: CASSLVTGDRRNTIYF.

Here the CDR3 reads CASSPDRGRQPQHF. The CDR3 DNA reads as TGTGCCAGCAGCCCAGACAGGGGACGTCAGCCCCAGCATTTT. The V call is TRBV7-8, the J call TRBJ1-5, with 8 positions matching TRBD1. CDR3 length: 14 amino acids. J lost 6 bases, V lost 5 bases, and 6 bases had no gene match. CDR1 is SGHVS, CDR2 FQNEAQ, per germline.

This clone was seen just once. The chain links TRBV5-5 to TRBJ1-2; 10 bases line up with TRBD1. Germline-derived CDR1 and CDR2 are SGHKS and YYEKEE (reference sequence). The CDR3 contains 13 residues. With 7 bases clipped from V and 8 bases from J, the junction kept 8 bases outside the gene matches. The CDR3 region is CASRWTGGNGYTF. The CDR3 region has the DNA TGTGCCAGCCGCTGGACAGGGGGAAACGGCTACACCTTC.

This chain joins TRBV5-8 and TRBJ1-5; unclear D gene. This CDR3 has 15 residues. Germline CDR1 is SGHTS and CDR2 is YDEGEE. V was shortened by 2 bases and J by 6 bases, with 15 bases between the two germline ends. CDR3 sequence (DNA): TGTGCCAGCAGCTTAGATATTGGCGGAGGTCAGCCCCAGCATTTT. Protein sequence: CASSLDIGGGQPQHF.

The chain is built from TRBV5-1 and TRBJ1-3; a weak D match, TRBD1 (6 bases). V was cut by 4 bases and J by 0 bases, with 8 bases left in between. The CDR3 loop spans 14 amino acids. The V gene's germline CDR1 is SGHRS and CDR2 YFSETQ. In DNA, the CDR3 is TGCGCCAGCAGCCCGGACAGCTCTGGAAACACCATATATTTT. It yields the protein CASSPDSSGNTIYF.

V is TRBV7-2 and J is TRBJ2-3; TRBD2 is a possible D gene (5 bases). Germline-derived CDR1 and CDR2 are SGHTA and FQGNSA. V lost 6 bases to trimming and J lost 5 bases, with 12 bases between them. This CDR3 region has 13 residues. CDR3 residues: CASSRGLGDTQYF. In nucleotides, the CDR3 is TGTGCCAGCAGTCGAGGGCTTGGAGATACGCAGTATTTT.

This clone was seen only once. This chain's CDR3 is CASSTTGGNGNTIYF. Written as DNA, the CDR3 is TGTGCCAGCAGCACCACAGGGGGTAATGGAAACACCATATATTTT. This chain links TRBV9 with TRBJ1-3, with TRBD1 matching 8 bases. The trim removed 4 bases at V and 3 bases at J, leaving 6 bases unmatched. Germline CDR1 reads SGDLS; CDR2 reads YYNGEE. The length of the CDR3 is 15 residues.

This sequence joins TRBV11-2 and TRBJ2-2, with 8 bases fitting TRBD2. The V segment lost 0 bases and the J segment 4 bases; nucleotides outside the gene matches: 1. Per germline, CDR1 SGHAT and CDR2 FQNNGV. The CDR3 contains 15 residues. The CDR3 loop reads CASSLETSGTGELFF. In DNA form, the CDR3 reads TGTGCCAGCAGCTTAGAAACTAGCGGCACCGGGGAGCTGTTTTTT.

The chain recombines TRBV5-1 with TRBJ2-1; 12 positions match TRBD2. This CDR3 spans 14 amino acids. V lost 2 bases to trimming and J lost 7 bases; unmatched junction nucleotides: 1. Germline V gene lookup returns CDR1 SGHRS and CDR2 YFSETQ. The CDR3 DNA is TGCGCCAGCAGCTTCACTAGCGGGGGGAATGAGCAGTTCTTC. It specifies CASSFTSGGNEQFF.

The chain joins TRBV7-2 to TRBJ1-2; 8 nucleotides align to TRBD1. This CDR3 is built from 14 residues. Germline loops: CDR1 SGHTA, CDR2 FQGNSA. V lost 5 bases, J lost 6 bases, and 8 bases stayed unmatched. The CDR3 is CASSQRQGRHGYTF. In DNA, the CDR3 is TGTGCCAGCAGCCAACGACAGGGGCGTCATGGCTACACCTTC. Combining the CDR3 with reference TRBV7-2 and TRBJ1-2 gives the whole variable domain GAGVSQSPSNKVTEKGKDVELRCDPISGHTALYWYRQSLGQGLEFLIYFQGNSAPDKSGLPSDRFSAERTGGSVSTLTIQRTQQEDSAVYLCASSQRQGRHGYTFGSGTRLTVV.

The chain links TRBV7-7 to TRBJ1-3; the D gene is possibly TRBD1 (5 bases). The CDR3 length is 13 residues. CDR1 is SSHAT, CDR2 FNYEAQ, per germline (reference sequence). V was cut by 5 bases and J by 8 bases, with 13 bases left in between. The CDR3 coding sequence is TGTGCCAGCAGCGCTGGGCAGGGTTACACCATATATTTT. Encoded protein: CASSAGQGYTIYF.

This chain uses TRBV18 with TRBJ2-5, with 12 bases aligning to TRBD1. Germline lookup yields CDR1 KGHSH and CDR2 LQKENI. V trimming: 6 bases; J trimming: 5 bases; junction bases outside the gene matches: 7. This CDR3 has 15 amino acids. CDR3 bases: TGTGCCAGCTCCCTGCCTGGGACAGGGGGCGAGACCCAGTACTTC. Amino acids: CASSLPGTGGETQYF. Full variable domain (remainder filled in from reference TRBV18 and TRBJ2-5): NAGVMQNPRHLVRRRGQEARLRCSPMKGHSHVYWYRQLPEEGLKFMVYLQKENIIDESGMPKERFSAEFPKEGPSILRIQQVVRGDSAAYFCASSLPGTGGETQYFGPGTRLLVL.

The chain couples TRBV30 to TRBJ2-7, with a tentative D call TRBD1 (7 bases). This CDR3 comprises 13 residues. The ends were cut back, 4 bases at V and 1 base at J, with 11 bases in the middle. Germline CDR1 GTSNPN, CDR2 SVGIG (reference sequence). The chain's CDR3 is CAWTGGRSYEQYF. The CDR3 DNA reads as TGTGCCTGGACAGGGGGGCGTTCCTACGAGCAGTACTTC.

The chain couples TRBV19 to TRBJ2-2, with TRBD1 matching 10 bases. CDR3 length: 17 amino acids. V dropped 5 bases and J dropped 3; count of bases not matched to a gene: 9. The germline V gene encodes CDR1 LNHDA and CDR2 SQIVND (reference sequence). The CDR3 reads CASSLQGTGAYTGELFF. CDR3 coding DNA: TGTGCCAGTAGTCTCCAAGGGACAGGGGCGTACACCGGGGAGCTGTTTTTT.

The chain is built from TRBV5-1 and TRBJ2-1; 12 bases match TRBD2. This CDR3 spans 14 amino acids. CDR1 and CDR2 from the germline V gene are SGHRS and YFSETQ. The trim removed 4 bases at V and 7 bases at J, leaving 3 bases unmatched. CDR3 DNA: TGCGCCAGCAGCCTAGCGGGGGGGCCAAATGAGCAGTTCTTC. It translates to CASSLAGGPNEQFF.

The chain uses TRBV4-2 and TRBJ2-3, with 9 bases lining up with TRBD2. V was pared by 4 bases and J by 1 base, with 0 bases of the junction left unmatched. Germline CDR1 reads LGHNA; CDR2 reads YNFKEQ. The CDR3 sequence is 14 residues long. CDR3 DNA: TGTGCCAGCAGCCCTAGCGGGGGCACAGATACGCAGTATTTT. Translated, it gives CASSPSGGTDTQYF.

The gene calls are TRBV27 and TRBJ1-5, with no clear D. Germline assignment: CDR1 MNHEY and CDR2 SMNVEV (reference sequence). Trimming stripped 5 bases from V and 4 bases from J, with 15 bases between. This CDR3 comprises 15 residues. This chain's CDR3 is CASSPRRVGNQPQHF. CDR3 nucleotide sequence: TGTGCCAGCAGTCCCCGGAGGGTTGGGAATCAGCCCCAGCATTTT.